This record looks at one T cell receptor beta chain sequence and its context. Antigen unknown. The sample comes from a study of T cells in localized non-small cell lung cancer. Study-level findings and limits: A denser population of T cells in blood accompanied longer overall survival. There were a median roughly 60 of the top 100 tumor clones appearing in adjacent lung. Uninvolved adjacent lung had the highest recorded T cell clonality, with tumor below it.

TCRdb keeps only in-frame clones here, not all; method: immunoSEQ multiplex PCR. The data contain 30,000 to 45,000 clones, around 90% of them singletons. Per the germline V gene, CDR1 is LGHNA and CDR2 is YSLEER. CDR3 length equals 14 residues. Trimming pared 2 bases from V and 4 bases from J, leaving 11 bases between. This chain joins TRBV4-3 and TRBJ2-5; D unresolved. This material consisted of peripheral blood, taken before any cancer treatment. This receptor was obtained from a woman between 40 and 69 years old with stage I lung adenocarcinoma. CDR3: CASSQRFGPETQYF. DNA for the CDR3: TGCGCCAGCAGCCAACGGTTTGGCCCAGAGACCCAGTACTTC.